The text below deals with one T cell receptor beta chain. This CDR3 is 17 amino acids long. V dropped 2 bases and J dropped 0; count of bases not matched to a gene: 3. In germline, CDR1 is SGHRS, CDR2 YFSETQ. This entry is derived from a study of blood T cell repertoires in COVID-19. Across the study: Sites in the United States, Italy and Spain provided acute and convalescent COVID-19 samples. The analysed material was cDNA or gDNA that came from T cells, B-cell-depleted T cells, or PBMCs.

Study processing details: Amplification from reference gene primers served as the basis for estimated nucleated cell counts. Only in-frame clones appear in the TCRdb table, and some are missing; sequencing was by immunoSEQ multiplex PCR. That table supplies the V and J calls and clone size; D and trimming were determined from the DNA. This sample has approximately 130,000 clones, with more than 70% found just once. The receptor comes from a human donor in a cohort sampled during active COVID-19. Sequenced input: peripheral blood. The rearrangement links TRBV5-1 to TRBJ2-6; 9 positions match TRBD1. The chain's CDR3 is CASSLGQGSSGANVLTF. The CDR3 nucleotides read TGCGCCAGCAGCTTAGGACAGGGGAGCTCTGGGGCCAACGTCCTGACTTTC.